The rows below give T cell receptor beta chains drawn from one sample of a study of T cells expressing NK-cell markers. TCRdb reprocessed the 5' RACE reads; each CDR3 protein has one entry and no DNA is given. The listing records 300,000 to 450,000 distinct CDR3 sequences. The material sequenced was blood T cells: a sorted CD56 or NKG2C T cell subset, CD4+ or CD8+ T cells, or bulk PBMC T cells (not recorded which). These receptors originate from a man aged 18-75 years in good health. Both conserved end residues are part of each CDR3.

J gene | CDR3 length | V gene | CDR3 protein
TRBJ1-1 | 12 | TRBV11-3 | CASSQDRDEAFF
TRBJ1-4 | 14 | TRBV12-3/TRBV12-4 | CASSRFKELEKLFF
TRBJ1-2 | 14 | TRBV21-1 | CASSKYQIIYGYTF
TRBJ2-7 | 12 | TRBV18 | CASSRPSGEQYF
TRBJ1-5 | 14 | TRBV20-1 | CSAYRGSNNQPQHF
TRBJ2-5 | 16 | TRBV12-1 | CASSWEGGYLEETQYF
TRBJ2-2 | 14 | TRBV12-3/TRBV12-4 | CASKSGGALGELFF
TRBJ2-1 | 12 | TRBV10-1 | CASSEGLNEQFF
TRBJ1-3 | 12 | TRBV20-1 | CSARVGTDTIYF
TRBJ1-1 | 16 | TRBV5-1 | CASSPGRGSGYTEAFF
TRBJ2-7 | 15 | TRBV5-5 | CASSRRSDRGTEQYF
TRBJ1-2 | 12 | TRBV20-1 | CSAPDRVDGYTF
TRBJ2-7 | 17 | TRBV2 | CAIKTKGGAPYSYEQYF
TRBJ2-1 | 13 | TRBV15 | CATARQLYNEQFF
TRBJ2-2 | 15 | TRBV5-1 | CASSTRDRSTGELFF
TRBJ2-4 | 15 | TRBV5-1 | CASSLGDRLKNIQYF
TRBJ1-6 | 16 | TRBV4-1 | CASSLIPGHYNSPLHF
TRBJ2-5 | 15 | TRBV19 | CASSIDRQPRKTQYF
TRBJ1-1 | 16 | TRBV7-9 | CASSLDRIRGGAEAFF
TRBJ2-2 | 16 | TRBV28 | CASSLVGLGVTGELFF
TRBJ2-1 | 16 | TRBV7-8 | CASSPSAGNVYNEQFF
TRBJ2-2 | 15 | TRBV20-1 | CSALHSDRGLGELFF
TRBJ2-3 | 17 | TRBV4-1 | CASSQRWGRGGTDTQYF
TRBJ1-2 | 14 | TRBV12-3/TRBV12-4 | CASGDRGHHYGYTF
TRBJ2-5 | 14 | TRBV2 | CASSPRTGSETQYF
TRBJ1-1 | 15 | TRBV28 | CASSLPQGWGTEAFF
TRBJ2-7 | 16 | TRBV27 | CASSLKGQLRAYEQYF
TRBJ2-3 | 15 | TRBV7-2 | CASSETRAAKDTQYF
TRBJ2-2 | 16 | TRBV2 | CASSRDASGVTGELFF
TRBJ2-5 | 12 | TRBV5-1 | CASGQTQETQYF
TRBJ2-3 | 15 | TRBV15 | CATSGRTGGLDTQYF
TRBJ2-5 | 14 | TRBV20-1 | CSAPPRTQNGAQYF
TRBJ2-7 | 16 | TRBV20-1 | CSARGASGGPSYEQYF
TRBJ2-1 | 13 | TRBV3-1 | CASSQEVRMGQFF
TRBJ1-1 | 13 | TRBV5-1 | CASHREFGTEAFF
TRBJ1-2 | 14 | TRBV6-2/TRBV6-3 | CASGTRRNNYGYTF
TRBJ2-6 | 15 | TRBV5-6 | CASWYTGSGANVLTF
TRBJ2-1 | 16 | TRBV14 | CASSQLGGGPNNEQFF
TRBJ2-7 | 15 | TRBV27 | CASSLGTGETYEQYF
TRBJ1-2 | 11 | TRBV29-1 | CSVVREGGYTF
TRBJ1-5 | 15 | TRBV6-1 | CASSDRQVGNQPQHF
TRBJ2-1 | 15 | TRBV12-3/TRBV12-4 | CASSWDLGRYNEQFF
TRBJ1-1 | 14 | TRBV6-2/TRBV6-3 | CASRAEPMNTEAFF
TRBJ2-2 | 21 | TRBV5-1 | CASSPHIIAGGSTTNTGELFF
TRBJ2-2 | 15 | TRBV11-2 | CASQGDTAYTGELFF
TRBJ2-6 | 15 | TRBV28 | CASSLAGTGANVLTF
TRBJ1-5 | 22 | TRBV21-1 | CASSKAPFLGQLTSYSNQPQHF
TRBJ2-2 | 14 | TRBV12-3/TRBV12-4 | CASDNRENTGELFF
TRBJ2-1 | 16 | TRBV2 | CASSVEQGVTYNEQFF
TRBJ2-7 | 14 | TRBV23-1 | CASSQNTGFHEQYF
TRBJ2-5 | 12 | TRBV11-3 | CASSANRGSQYF
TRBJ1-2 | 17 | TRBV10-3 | CAISEGEGAALDYGYTF
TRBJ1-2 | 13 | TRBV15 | CATSAWDRHGYTF
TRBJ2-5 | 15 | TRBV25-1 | CASSRPGGAEETQYF
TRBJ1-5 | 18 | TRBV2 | CASSDGLQVKYSNQPQHF
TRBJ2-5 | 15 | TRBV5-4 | CASSFNSNRGETQYF
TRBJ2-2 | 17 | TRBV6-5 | CASSYSMGAPNTGELFF